These 20 T cell receptor beta chains came from one sample sequenced in a study of T-cell memory formation after mild COVID-19. MiXCR, run by TCRdb on the 5' RACE reads, gives a single entry per CDR3 protein. The data contain over 450,000 distinct CDR3 sequences, over 20% of them seen just once; the ten biggest clones take up 9.5% to 15%. The sequenced material came from PBMCs or a T cell subset sorted from them (not recorded which). Every receptor here comes from an adult woman who had mild COVID-19 (a few samples of this study predate the infection). Cell type and time point are not known.

Only a few counts were recorded for this clonotype. The gene calls are TRBV5-1 and TRBJ1-1; 11 bases fit TRBD1. CDR1 is SGHRS, CDR2 YFSETQ, per germline. The CDR3 has 15 amino acids. Trimming cost V 2 bases and J 6 bases; bases outside gene matches: 6. CDR3 amino acids: CASSFGDRGFPEAFF. For the CDR3, the DNA is TGCGCCAGCAGCTTTGGGGACAGGGGGTTCCCTGAAGCTTTCTTT.

This clonotype showed up many times. The chain couples TRBV7-8 to TRBJ2-2; 12 bases align to TRBD1. Germline CDR1 reads SGHVS; CDR2 reads FQNEAQ. This CDR3 region has 16 residues. J was trimmed by 5 bases and V by 5 bases; bases with no gene match: 6. This chain's CDR3 is CASSPRDRGRTGELFF. The CDR3 DNA reads TGTGCCAGCAGCCCACGGGACAGGGGGCGGACCGGGGAGCTGTTTTTT. Variable domain in full (rest from reference TRBV7-8 and TRBJ2-2): GAGVSQSPRYKVAKRGQDVALRCDPISGHVSLFWYQQALGQGPEFLTYFQNEAQLDKSGLPSDRFFAERPEGSVSTLKIQRTQQEDSAVYLCASSPRDRGRTGELFFGEGSRLTVL.

The chain carries TRBV13 and TRBJ2-7; D possibly corresponds to TRBD2 (5 bases). Germline V gene sequence: CDR1 PRHDT, CDR2 FYEKMQ (reference sequence). Trimming stripped 5 bases from V and 5 bases from J, with 13 bases between. The CDR3 length is 13 residues. CDR3 sequence (DNA): TGTGCCAGCAGCCCCCTAGGAGGCGACGAGCAGTACTTC. Its translation is CASSPLGGDEQYF. Full variable domain (outside the CDR3, taken from reference TRBV13 and TRBJ2-7): AAGVIQSPRHLIKEKRETATLKCYPIPRHDTVYWYQQGPGQDPQFLISFYEKMQSDKGSIPDRFSAQQFSDYHSELNMSSLELGDSALYFCASSPLGGDEQYFGPGTRLTVT.

This chain uses TRBV20-1 with TRBJ2-7; TRBD2 matches at 15 bases. The CDR3 contains 16 residues. Germline loops: CDR1 DFQATT, CDR2 SNEGSKA (reference sequence). The V segment lost 3 bases and the J segment 0 bases; nucleotides outside the gene matches: 3. DNA of the CDR3: TGCAGTGCTAGCGGGACTAGCGGGAGGAGCTCCTACGAGCAGTACTTC. Its protein is CSASGTSGRSSYEQYF.

V is TRBV27 and J is TRBJ2-7; the D gene is possibly TRBD2 (6 bases). Trimming pared 3 bases from V and 6 bases from J, leaving 9 bases between. This CDR3 has 12 residues. The germline gives CDR1 MNHEY, CDR2 SMNVEV (reference sequence). The CDR3: CASSFGGSEQYF. The CDR3 DNA reads TGTGCCAGCAGTTTCGGGGGTAGCGAGCAGTACTTC.

The chain combines TRBV7-9 with TRBJ2-1; D is unclear. Germline-derived CDR1 and CDR2 are SEHNR and FQNEAQ (reference sequence). This CDR3 region has 11 residues. V was pared by 5 bases and J by 9 bases, with 8 bases between. The CDR3: CASSPRAEQFF. CDR3 bases: TGTGCCAGCAGCCCGCGAGCTGAGCAGTTCTTC.

V and J are TRBV6-2 or TRBV6-3 and TRBJ1-1; tentative D call: TRBD1 (6 bases). V gave up 2 bases and J gave up 1 base, with 8 bases separating them. This CDR3 has 14 residues. Germline-derived CDR1 and CDR2 are MNHEY and SVGEGT. The CDR3 loop reads CASSYRGKNTEAFF. DNA of the CDR3: TGTGCCAGCAGTTACAGGGGGAAGAACACTGAAGCTTTCTTT.

This clonotype appeared many times. The chain couples TRBV30 to TRBJ2-7; 12 positions match TRBD2. Germline lookup yields CDR1 GTSNPN and CDR2 SVGIG (reference sequence). Trimming at V came to 0 bases and at J to 3 bases, leaving 9 bases not matched to a gene. This CDR3 has 17 amino acids. In DNA form, the CDR3 reads TGTGCCTGGAGTGTAATAGGAGGACTAGCGGGACACTACGAGCAGTACTTC. Its protein product is CAWSVIGGLAGHYEQYF.

This clonotype was counted between two and nine times. The V and J genes are TRBV7-3 and TRBJ2-1; no clear D. The germline V gene has CDR1 SGHTA and CDR2 FQGTGA. V shed 4 bases and J shed 9 bases, with 10 bases lying between them. This CDR3 has 12 amino acids. CDR3 loop: CASSSGGVEQFF. CDR3 sequence (DNA): TGTGCCAGCAGCTCTGGTGGGGTTGAGCAGTTCTTC.

This clonotype has just a few counts. The chain carries TRBV20-1 and TRBJ2-7; unclear D gene. The CDR3 sequence is 13 residues long. V lost 6 bases and J lost 9, with 21 bases in between. Per germline, CDR1 DFQATT and CDR2 SNEGSKA (reference sequence). The DNA of the CDR3 is TGCAGTGCCCAAAGGGAAGGTCCCAGGAGGCAGTACTTC. Translation gives CSAQREGPRRQYF.

A few counts support this clonotype. The chain links TRBV7-9 to TRBJ2-1; TRBD2 matches at 16 bases. CDR1 and CDR2 from the germline V gene are SEHNR and FQNEAQ (reference sequence). This CDR3 is built from 16 residues. The trim removed 3 bases at V and 10 bases at J, leaving 6 bases unmatched. The CDR3 coding sequence is TGTGCCAGCAGCTTGTCCGGGACTAGCGGGGGGGCGGAGCAGTTCTTC. Translating it yields CASSLSGTSGGAEQFF.

In its sample, this clonotype was seen a few times. CDR3 in amino acids: CASSPTGGTLVGYTF. For the CDR3, the DNA is TGTGCCAGCAGCCCGACAGGGGGAACGTTAGTAGGCTACACCTTC. The chain combines TRBV5-4 with TRBJ1-2; TRBD1 matches 9 bases. The CDR3 has 15 amino acids. V lost 4 bases, J lost 8 bases, and 12 bases stayed unmatched. Germline V gene data show CDR1 as SGHNT and CDR2 as YYREEE (reference sequence).

The CDR3 sequence: CSASGGEETQYF. In DNA form, the CDR3 reads TGCAGTGCTAGCGGGGGGGAAGAGACCCAGTACTTC. This chain uses TRBV20-1 with TRBJ2-5, with 8 bases that match TRBD2. With V trimmed by 3 bases and J by 3 bases, 0 bases remained unmatched. CDR3 length: 12 amino acids. Germline CDR1 reads DFQATT; CDR2 reads SNEGSKA (reference sequence).

This clonotype has more than one count but fewer than ten. This chain links TRBV12-3 or TRBV12-4 with TRBJ2-7; 7 bases line up with TRBD1. CDR3 length: 16 residues. The V gene end was trimmed by 6 bases and the J gene end by 0 bases; junction bases not matched to a gene: 11. The chain's CDR3 is CASRRHRQGTSYEQYF. CDR3 coding DNA: TGTGCCAGCAGACGTCATAGACAGGGCACCTCCTACGAGCAGTACTTC.

The gene calls are TRBV5-1 and TRBJ2-3; TRBD2 might be the D (7 bases). V lost 10 bases and J lost 3, with 39 bases in between. The CDR3 contains 21 residues. The germline V gene has CDR1 SGHRS and CDR2 YFSETQ. The CDR3 DNA sequence: TGCGCCGCTCCAGGGGACTCCAGTAGCGGGCCCAACCCACGCGCTACAGATACGCAGTATTTT. Encoded protein: CAAPGDSSSGPNPRATDTQYF.

This clonotype appeared a few times. The V and J genes are TRBV7-2 and TRBJ2-5; 7 bases line up with TRBD2. This CDR3 is built from 16 residues. The trim removed 5 bases at V and 1 base at J, leaving 10 bases unmatched. CDR1 SGHTA and CDR2 FQGNSA come from the germline V gene. In nucleotides, the CDR3 is TGTGCCAGCAGCCGAGATAGGGCGGGAGCCCAAGAGACCCAGTACTTC. This gives the protein CASSRDRAGAQETQYF.

V usage is TRBV5-1 and J usage is TRBJ2-3; TRBD2 matches 12 bases. The CDR3 runs to 14 residues. V dropped 6 bases and J dropped 3; count of bases not matched to a gene: 2. From germline, CDR1 is SGHRS and CDR2 YFSETQ. CDR3 protein: CASTGLAGTDTQYF. The CDR3 DNA reads TGCGCCAGCACAGGACTAGCGGGAACAGATACGCAGTATTTT.

This clonotype was detected a few times. This chain uses TRBV6-6 with TRBJ2-5, with 8 positions matching TRBD1. There are 17 residues in the CDR3. Trimming cost V 0 bases and J 3 bases; bases outside gene matches: 9. Germline loops: CDR1 MNHNY, CDR2 SVGAGI (reference sequence). The CDR3 protein is CASSYSIPGGGEETQYF. The DNA for the CDR3 is TGTGCCAGCAGTTACTCGATCCCAGGGGGCGGTGAAGAGACCCAGTACTTC.

CDR3 nucleotide sequence: TGTGCCAGCAGGGCCACGGGGGTCGGCGAGCAGTACTTC. It encodes CASRATGVGEQYF. The V call is TRBV6-1, the J call TRBJ2-7, with a tentative D call TRBD2 (6 bases). Trimming removed 6 bases from V and 6 bases from J, with 15 bases in between. CDR3 length: 13 residues. From germline, CDR1 is MNHNS and CDR2 SASEGT.

The chain uses TRBV4-1 and TRBJ1-2; D remains ambiguous. The CDR3 has 13 amino acids. CDR1 and CDR2 from the germline V gene are MGHRA and YSYEKL. Trimming removed 0 bases at V and 4 bases at J, with 6 bases between. CDR3 bases: TGCGCCAGCAGCCAAGATGGACTCTATGGCTACACCTTC. Translating gives CASSQDGLYGYTF.